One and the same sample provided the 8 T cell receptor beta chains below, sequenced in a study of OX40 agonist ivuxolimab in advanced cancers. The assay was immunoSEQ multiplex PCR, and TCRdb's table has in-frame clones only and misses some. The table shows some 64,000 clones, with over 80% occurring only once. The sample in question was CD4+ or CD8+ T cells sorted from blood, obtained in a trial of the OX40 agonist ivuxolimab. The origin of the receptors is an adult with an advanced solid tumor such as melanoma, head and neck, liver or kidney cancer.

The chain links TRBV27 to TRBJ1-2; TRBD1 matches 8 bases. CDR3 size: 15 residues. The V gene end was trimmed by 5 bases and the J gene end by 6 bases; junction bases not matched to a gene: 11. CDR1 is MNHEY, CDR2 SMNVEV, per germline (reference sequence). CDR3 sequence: CASSPITTGAHGYTF. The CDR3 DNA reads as TGTGCCAGCAGTCCGATAACGACAGGGGCACATGGCTACACCTTC.

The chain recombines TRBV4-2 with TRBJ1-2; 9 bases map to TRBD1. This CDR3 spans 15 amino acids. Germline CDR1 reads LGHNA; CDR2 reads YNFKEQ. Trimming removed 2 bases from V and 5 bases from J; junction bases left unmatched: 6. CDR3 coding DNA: TGTGCCAGCAGCCAACGGACAGGGGCCTTTTATGGCTACACCTTC. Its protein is CASSQRTGAFYGYTF.

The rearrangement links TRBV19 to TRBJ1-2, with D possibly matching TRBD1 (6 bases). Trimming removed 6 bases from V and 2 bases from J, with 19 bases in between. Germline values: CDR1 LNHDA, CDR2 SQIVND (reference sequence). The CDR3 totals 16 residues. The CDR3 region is CASRPSGGDTNYGYTF. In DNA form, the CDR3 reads TGTGCCAGTAGACCCTCGGGCGGGGACACCAACTATGGCTACACCTTC.

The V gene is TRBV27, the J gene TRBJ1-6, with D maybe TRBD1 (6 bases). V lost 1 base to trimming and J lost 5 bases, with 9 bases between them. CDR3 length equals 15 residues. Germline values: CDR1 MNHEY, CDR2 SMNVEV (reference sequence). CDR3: CASSLWDKNNSPLHF. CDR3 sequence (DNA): TGTGCCAGCAGTTTATGGGACAAAAATAATTCACCCCTCCACTTT.

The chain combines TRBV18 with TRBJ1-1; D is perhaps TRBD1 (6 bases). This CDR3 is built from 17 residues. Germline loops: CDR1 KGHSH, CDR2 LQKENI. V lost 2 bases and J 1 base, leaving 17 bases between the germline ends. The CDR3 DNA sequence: TGTGCCAGCTCACCATACGAACAAGGGACAACGAACACTGAAGCTTTCTTT. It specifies CASSPYEQGTTNTEAFF. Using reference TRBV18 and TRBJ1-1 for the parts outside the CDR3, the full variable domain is NAGVMQNPRHLVRRRGQEARLRCSPMKGHSHVYWYRQLPEEGLKFMVYLQKENIIDESGMPKERFSAEFPKEGPSILRIQQVVRGDSAAYFCASSPYEQGTTNTEAFFGQGTRLTVV.

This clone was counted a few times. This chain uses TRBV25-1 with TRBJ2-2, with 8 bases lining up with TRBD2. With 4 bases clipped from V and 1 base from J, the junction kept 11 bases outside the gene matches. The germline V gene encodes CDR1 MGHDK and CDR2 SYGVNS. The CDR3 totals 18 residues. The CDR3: CASSALGSGGKNTGELFF. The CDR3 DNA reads TGTGCCAGCAGTGCCCTGGGGTCGGGAGGGAAGAACACCGGGGAGCTGTTTTTT.

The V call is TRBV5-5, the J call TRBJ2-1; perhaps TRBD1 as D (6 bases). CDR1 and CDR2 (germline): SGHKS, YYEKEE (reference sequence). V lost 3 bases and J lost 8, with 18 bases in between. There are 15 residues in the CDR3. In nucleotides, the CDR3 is TGTGCCAGCAGCTGGGGACATATAGAGGGAGATGAGCAGTTCTTC. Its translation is CASSWGHIEGDEQFF.

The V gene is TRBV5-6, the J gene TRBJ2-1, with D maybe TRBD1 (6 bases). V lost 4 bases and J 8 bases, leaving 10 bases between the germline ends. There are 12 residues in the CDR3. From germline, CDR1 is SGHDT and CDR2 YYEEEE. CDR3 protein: CASSTGNDEQFF. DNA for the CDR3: TGTGCCAGCAGCACAGGGAACGATGAGCAGTTCTTC.